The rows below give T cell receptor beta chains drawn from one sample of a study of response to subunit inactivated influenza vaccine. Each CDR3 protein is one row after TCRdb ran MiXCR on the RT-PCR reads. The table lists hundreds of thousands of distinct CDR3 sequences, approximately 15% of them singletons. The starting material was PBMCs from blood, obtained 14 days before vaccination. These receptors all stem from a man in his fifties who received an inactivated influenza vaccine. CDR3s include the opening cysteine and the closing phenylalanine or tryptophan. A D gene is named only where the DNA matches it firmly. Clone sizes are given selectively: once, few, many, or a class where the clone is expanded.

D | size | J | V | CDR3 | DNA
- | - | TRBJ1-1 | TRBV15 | CATSTRRGTEAFF | TGTGCCACCAGCACCCGAAGGGGGACTGAAGCTTTCTTT
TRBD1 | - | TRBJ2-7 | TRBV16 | CASSHRGQGAYEQYF | TGTGCCAGCAGCCACAGGGGGCAGGGGGCTTACGAGCAGTACTTC
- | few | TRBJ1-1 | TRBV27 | CASRSQGTGAFF | TGTGCCAGCAGGAGCCAGGGGACTGGAGCTTTCTTT
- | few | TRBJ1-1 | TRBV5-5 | CASRAPQPNRPRTEAFF | TGTGCCAGCAGGGCCCCCCAGCCCAACAGACCGCGTACTGAAGCTTTCTTT
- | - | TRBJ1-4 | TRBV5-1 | CASSRELGLNEKLFF | TGCGCCAGCAGCCGGGAATTGGGGCTTAATGAAAAACTGTTTTTT
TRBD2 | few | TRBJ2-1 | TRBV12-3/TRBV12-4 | CASSPGLLAESYNEQFF | TGTGCCAGCAGTCCTGGCCTACTAGCGGAGTCCTACAATGAGCAGTTCTTC
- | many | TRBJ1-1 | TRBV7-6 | CASSLARGALRNTEAFF | TGTGCCAGCAGCTTAGCGAGGGGCGCCCTCCGGAACACTGAAGCTTTCTTT
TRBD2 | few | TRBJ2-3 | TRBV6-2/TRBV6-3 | CASSYYPSPLAGGTSSTDTQYF | TGTGCCAGCAGTTACTACCCATCTCCACTAGCGGGAGGGACCTCTAGCACAGATACGCAGTATTTT
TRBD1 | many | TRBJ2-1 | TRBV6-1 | CASRRGWEKGQVYNEQFF | TGTGCCAGCAGACGTGGCTGGGAGAAGGGACAGGTATACAATGAGCAGTTCTTC
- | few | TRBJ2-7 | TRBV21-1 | CASSKEVGPGLYEQYF | TGTGCCAGCAGCAAAGAGGTTGGGCCGGGACTCTACGAGCAGTACTTC
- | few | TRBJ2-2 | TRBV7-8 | CASSLVEKAGELFF | TGTGCCAGCAGCTTAGTAGAAAAAGCCGGGGAGCTGTTTTTT
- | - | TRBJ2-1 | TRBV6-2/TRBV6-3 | CASSYWTGRENEQFF | TGTGCCAGCAGTTACTGGACAGGGAGGGAGAATGAGCAGTTCTTC
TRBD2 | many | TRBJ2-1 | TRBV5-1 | CASSLQLAGIFNEQFF | TGCGCCAGCAGCCTCCAACTAGCGGGCATATTTAATGAGCAGTTCTTC
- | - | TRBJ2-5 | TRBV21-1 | CASSKARGIPKRETQYF | TGTGCCAGCAGCAAAGCGCGCGGCATCCCCAAGCGAGAGACCCAGTACTTC
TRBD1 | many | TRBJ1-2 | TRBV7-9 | CASSLGQGPLYGYTF | TGTGCCAGCAGCCTTGGACAGGGGCCCCTCTATGGCTACACCTTC
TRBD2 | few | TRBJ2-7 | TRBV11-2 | CASSLGAGGPNEQYF | TGTGCCAGCAGCTTAGGAGCGGGGGGGCCTAACGAGCAGTACTTC
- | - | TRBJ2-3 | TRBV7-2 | CASSDGLVTDTQYF | TGTGCCAGCAGCGACGGACTTGTCACAGATACGCAGTATTTT
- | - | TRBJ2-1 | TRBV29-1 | CSVKDISAYNEQFF | TGCAGCGTGAAGGACATCTCAGCCTACAATGAGCAGTTCTTC
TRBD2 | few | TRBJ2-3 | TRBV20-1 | CSARPLREGHDTQYF | TGCAGTGCTCGTCCTCTGCGGGAGGGCCACGATACGCAGTATTTT
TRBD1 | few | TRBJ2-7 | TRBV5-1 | CASSLAADRGYEQYF | TGCGCCAGCAGCTTGGCCGCGGACAGGGGTTACGAGCAGTACTTC
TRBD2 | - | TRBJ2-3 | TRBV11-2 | CASSSLAGALGTDTQYF | TGTGCCAGCAGCTCCCTAGCGGGAGCGTTGGGTACAGATACGCAGTATTTT
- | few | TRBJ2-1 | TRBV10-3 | CAISEFSGDEQFF | TGTGCCATCAGTGAGTTTTCAGGGGATGAGCAGTTCTTC
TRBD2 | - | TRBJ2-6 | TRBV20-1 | CSAGRGGTSLANVLTF | TGCAGTGCTGGGAGGGGAGGGACCTCCCTGGCCAACGTCCTGACTTTC